A single sample gave rise to the 21 T cell receptor beta chains below, sequenced in a study of shared clonotypes between healthy human individuals. Naive CD8 populations comprised CD45RO-negative cells positively selected for CCR7, excluding terminally differentiated effector memory CD45RA+ cells. Some clones are missing from TCRdb's copy, which holds only in-frame ones; the method was immunoSEQ multiplex PCR. The sample yields about 2.1 million clones, around 93% seen once. The sequenced sample consisted of naive CD8+ T cells from PBMCs. These receptors all stem from a man younger than 35 in good health. Some clones in this sample may be carry-over from other donors' samples.

The sample holds one count of this clone. This rearrangement joins TRBV9 to TRBJ2-3; D gene ambiguous. This CDR3 contains 17 residues. Trimming took 3 bases from V and 0 from J, leaving 17 bases between them. CDR1 and CDR2 (germline): SGDLS, YYNGEE. The CDR3 nucleotides read TGTGCCAGCAGCGCCTCAGGAGCGAGCGCTAGCACAGATACGCAGTATTTT. Translated, it gives CASSASGASASTDTQYF.

This chain links TRBV28 with TRBJ2-5; no clear D. Germline CDR1 is MDHEN and CDR2 is SYDVKM. Trimming took off 1 base at V and 0 bases at J, with 12 bases between the two ends. The CDR3 covers 16 residues. This CDR3 reads CASSLSRLPYQETQYF. Written as DNA, the CDR3 is TGTGCCAGCAGTTTATCTCGCTTGCCTTACCAAGAGACCCAGTACTTC. The full variable domain, with the rest looked up from reference TRBV28 and TRBJ2-5, is DVKVTQSSRYLVKRTGEKVFLECVQDMDHENMFWYRQDPGLGLRLIYFSYDVKMKEKGDIPEGYSVSREKKERFSLILESASTNQTSMYLCASSLSRLPYQETQYFGPGTRLLVL.

The gene calls are TRBV14 and TRBJ2-7; D is unclear. Trimming took 4 bases from V and 5 from J, leaving 12 bases between them. The CDR3 extends over 13 amino acids. CDR1 is SGHDN, CDR2 FVKESK, per germline. The CDR3 loop is CASSPLGGHEQYF. For the CDR3, the DNA is TGTGCCAGCAGCCCCTTAGGCGGCCACGAGCAGTACTTC.

V gene TRBV7-9 combines with J gene TRBJ2-1; the D gene could be TRBD1 or TRBD2 (5 bases each). The germline V and J ends were trimmed by 5 bases and 4 bases, with 15 bases remaining between them. The CDR3 spans 15 residues. Germline CDR1 is SEHNR and CDR2 is FQNEAQ (reference sequence). CDR3 region: CASSPSLGEYNEQFF. The DNA of the CDR3 is TGTGCCAGCAGCCCCTCTCTGGGGGAGTACAATGAGCAGTTCTTC.

The chain couples TRBV5-6 to TRBJ1-3, with TRBD1 identical over 10 bases. Trimming removed 3 bases from V and 3 bases from J; junction bases left unmatched: 6. Per germline, CDR1 SGHDT and CDR2 YYEEEE. This CDR3 has 16 residues. The CDR3 loop is CASSWGTGADGNTIYF. CDR3 DNA: TGTGCCAGCAGCTGGGGGACAGGGGCGGATGGAAACACCATATATTTT.

The chain links TRBV6-4 to TRBJ2-7, with a tentative D call TRBD1 (5 bases). Germline values: CDR1 MRHNA, CDR2 SNTAGT. Trimming removed 8 bases from V and 2 bases from J, with 22 bases in between. The CDR3 covers 16 residues. The chain's CDR3 is CASLIDNGQHTYEQYF. As DNA, the CDR3 is TGTGCCAGCCTTATCGATAACGGACAACATACCTACGAGCAGTACTTC.

This rearrangement joins TRBV5-4 to TRBJ2-5, with 8 bases fitting TRBD1. The CDR3 is 15 residues long. The V gene's germline CDR1 is SGHNT and CDR2 YYREEE (reference sequence). V lost 4 bases, J lost 5 bases, and 10 bases stayed unmatched. This CDR3 reads CASSPGQGGLETQYF. The CDR3 nucleotides read TGTGCCAGCAGCCCCGGACAGGGTGGGTTGGAGACCCAGTACTTC.

The V call is TRBV27, the J call TRBJ1-4; D gene ambiguous. Germline V gene data show CDR1 as MNHEY and CDR2 as SMNVEV (reference sequence). V was trimmed by 2 bases and J by 3 bases, leaving 10 bases between them. The CDR3 contains 15 residues. In nucleotides, the CDR3 is TGTGCCAGCAGTTTAGGAGTCGGGGCTAATGAAAAACTGTTTTTT. Amino acids: CASSLGVGANEKLFF.

The chain has TRBV2 and TRBJ2-7; weak D call: TRBD2 (5 bases). Germline V gene data show CDR1 as SNHLY and CDR2 as FYNNEI. CDR3 size: 13 residues. Trimming stripped 6 bases from V and 1 base from J, with 10 bases between. For the CDR3, the DNA is TGTGCCAGCAGGGGAGTACGTTCCTACGAGCAGTACTTC. Its translation is CASRGVRSYEQYF.

Only one count was recorded for this clone. The CDR3 nucleotides are TGCGCCAGCAGCCAAGGCTGGCCTGACCCCTACGAGCAGTACTTC. This sequence encodes CASSQGWPDPYEQYF. V and J are TRBV4-3 and TRBJ2-7; D unresolved. Germline loops: CDR1 LGHNA, CDR2 YSLEER. This CDR3 comprises 15 residues. V dropped 1 base and J dropped 2 bases, with 12 bases sitting between them.

Note on this clone: The sample contains more than one DNA sequence encoding this CDR3. The chain is built from TRBV6-5 and TRBJ2-5; 12 bases are shared with TRBD2. CDR3 length equals 15 residues. CDR1 MNHEY and CDR2 SVGAGI come from the germline V gene. The J segment lost 1 base and the V segment lost 6 bases, leaving 3 bases of the junction unmatched. The CDR3 DNA reads as TGTGCCAGCAGCAGACTAGCGGGAGCCCAAGAGACCCAGTACTTC. Translation: CASSRLAGAQETQYF.

This chain connects TRBV28 to TRBJ1-2; 10 bases fit TRBD1. The J segment lost 5 bases and the V segment lost 11 bases, leaving 5 bases of the junction unmatched. This CDR3 has 12 amino acids. Per the germline V gene, CDR1 is MDHEN and CDR2 is SYDVKM. The CDR3 coding sequence is TGTGCCGAGACAGGGGGCGGATATGGCTACACCTTC. Translation: CAETGGGYGYTF.

The V gene is TRBV29-1, the J gene TRBJ2-1, with 12 positions matching TRBD2. This CDR3 comprises 16 residues. With 7 bases clipped from V and 6 bases from J, the junction kept 13 bases outside the gene matches. Germline values: CDR1 SQVTM, CDR2 ANQGSEA. Written as DNA, the CDR3 is TGCAGCGCACCATTAGGACTAGCGGGGAAATTCAATGAGCAGTTCTTC. Protein product: CSAPLGLAGKFNEQFF.

This clone has just a few counts. The sample holds other DNA sequences that translate to the same CDR3. This chain connects TRBV7-2 to TRBJ2-7; 10 bases are a match to TRBD1. The CDR3 has 14 residues. Germline CDR1 SGHTA, CDR2 FQGNSA. Trimming cost V 4 bases and J 4 bases; bases outside gene matches: 4. The CDR3 DNA reads TGTGCCAGCAGCTCCCGGGACAGGGGTTACGAGCAGTACTTC. This gives the protein CASSSRDRGYEQYF.

The chain is built from TRBV7-4 and TRBJ2-7; 7 nucleotides align to TRBD2. Germline CDR1 SGHVT, CDR2 SQSDAQ. This CDR3 comprises 17 residues. J gave up 0 bases and V 1 base, and 9 bases lay outside the gene matches. The CDR3 region has the DNA TGTGCCAGCAGCTTAGTAGGGGTCGGCGGGGGCTCCTACGAGCAGTACTTC. Amino acid sequence: CASSLVGVGGGSYEQYF.

The V and J genes are TRBV29-1 and TRBJ2-4, with 7 bases lining up with TRBD1. J was trimmed by 3 bases and V by 7 bases; bases with no gene match: 6. From germline, CDR1 is SQVTM and CDR2 ANQGSEA. CDR3 length: 13 amino acids. CDR3 sequence reads: CSARDRVKNIQYF. In nucleotides, the CDR3 is TGCAGCGCCCGAGACAGGGTCAAAAACATTCAGTACTTC.

The rearrangement joins TRBV29-1 to TRBJ2-7; D remains unclear. The V end lost 2 bases, the J end lost 4 bases, and 12 bases lay between the germline ends. Germline V gene data show CDR1 as SQVTM and CDR2 as ANQGSEA. The CDR3 loop spans 13 amino acids. The CDR3 nucleotides read TGCAGCGTTGAATTTGGGTCCGGTTACGAGCAGTACTTC. It yields the protein CSVEFGSGYEQYF.

The rearrangement links TRBV9 to TRBJ1-1; TRBD1 aligns across 7 bases. The CDR3 has 15 residues. Germline loops: CDR1 SGDLS, CDR2 YYNGEE. Trimming removed 2 bases from V and 0 bases from J; junction bases left unmatched: 4. CDR3 in DNA: TGTGCCAGCAGCGTGTCGGGACAGATGAACACTGAAGCTTTCTTT. The encoded protein is CASSVSGQMNTEAFF.

The V call is TRBV4-1, the J call TRBJ1-5; TRBD1 might be the D (5 bases). The CDR3 is 14 residues long. CDR1 is MGHRA and CDR2 is YSYEKL in the germline V gene. Trimming cost V 4 bases and J 5 bases, with 12 bases left between them. The CDR3 DNA sequence: TGCGCCAGCAGCCCCTGGGACGGTGATCAGCCCCAGCATTTT. Its protein product is CASSPWDGDQPQHF.

J is TRBJ2-5 and V is TRBV27; D might be TRBD1 or TRBD2, each matching 5 bases. Germline CDR1 and CDR2: MNHEY and SMNVEV (reference sequence). The CDR3 sequence is 12 residues long. The germline V and J ends were trimmed by 4 bases and 14 bases, with 17 bases remaining between them. The chain's CDR3 is CASSSQPGLSYF. For the CDR3, the DNA is TGTGCCAGCAGTTCGCAACCGGGGCTTTCTTACTTC.

This clone was counted between two and nine times. The chain couples TRBV27 to TRBJ1-1; TRBD1 aligns across 9 bases. V lost 5 bases to trimming and J lost 5 bases; unmatched junction nucleotides: 9. The CDR3 consists of 15 residues. The V gene's germline CDR1 is MNHEY and CDR2 SMNVEV (reference sequence). The DNA of the CDR3 is TGTGCCAGCAGTCTAGGGACAGGGACCGGGACTGAAGCTTTCTTT. The encoded protein is CASSLGTGTGTEAFF.